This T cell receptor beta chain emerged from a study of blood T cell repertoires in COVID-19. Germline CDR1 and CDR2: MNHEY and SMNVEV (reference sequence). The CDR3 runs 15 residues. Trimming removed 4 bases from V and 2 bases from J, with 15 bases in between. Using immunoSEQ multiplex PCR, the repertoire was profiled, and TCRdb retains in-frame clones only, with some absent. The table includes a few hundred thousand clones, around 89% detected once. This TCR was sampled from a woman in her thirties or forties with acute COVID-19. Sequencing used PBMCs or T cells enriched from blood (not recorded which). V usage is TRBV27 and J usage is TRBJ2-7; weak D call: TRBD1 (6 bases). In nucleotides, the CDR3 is TGTGCCAGCAGTTCCTATAGAGACAGGACCTACGAGCAGTACTTC. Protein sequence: CASSSYRDRTYEQYF.